The clone carrying this TCR beta chain came up many times. Its cognate antigen is unknown. The V and J ends lost 0 bases and 6 bases, in that order; junction bases with no gene match: 6. Germline V gene lookup returns CDR1 SGDLS and CDR2 YYNGEE. The length of the CDR3 is 15 residues. From the 5' RACE reads, TCRdb called clonotypes with MiXCR, one entry per CDR3 protein. In the table there are 210,000 or so distinct CDR3 sequences, roughly 26% of which are singletons. These data come from a study of CD8 T cells in ankylosing spondylitis. Study-wide results and caveats: The authors found the disease-linked clones to be CD8+ and relatively rare in peripheral blood.

The sequenced material came from blood, either unsorted or a sorted T cell fraction (not recorded which). This clonotype originated in a male donor with ankylosing spondylitis or in good health (not recorded which). The J gene is TRBJ2-5, the V gene TRBV9; 9 positions agree with TRBD2. The CDR3 loop is CASSVGPSGIKTQYF. CDR3 DNA: TGTGCCAGCAGCGTAGGCCCTAGCGGGATAAAGACCCAGTACTTC.